These T cell receptor beta chains were read from a single sample in a study of T cell changes during pregnancy in multiple sclerosis. Profiling relied on immunoSEQ multiplex PCR, and the TCRdb table lists in-frame clones only, not all of them. This sample carries more than 100,000 clones, about 90% of them seen once, and the ten largest clones take about 0.9%. Sequences were derived from peripheral blood, sampled after pregnancy. These receptors all come from a female donor with multiple sclerosis, enrolled in a pregnancy study. Both conserved end residues are part of each CDR3. The D gene is left open where the match is weak. Size is omitted from some rows. Given values are once, few, many or a class for expanded clones.

>.|TRBJ1-3|.|TRBV5-4
TGTGCCAGCAGCTTGACAGGACACTCTGGAAACACCATATATTTT
CASSLTGHSGNTIYF
>.|TRBJ2-3|few|TRBV6-1
TGTGCCAGCAGTGCCAGGGTAGCAGATACGCAGTATTTT
CASSARVADTQYF
>TRBD2|TRBJ2-7|.|TRBV11-2
TGTGCCAGCAGCTTATGGACTAGCGTAGACGAGCAGTACTTC
CASSLWTSVDEQYF
>TRBD1|TRBJ2-7|once|TRBV27
TGTGCCAGCAGTTGGACAGGGGCCCGTAACTACGAGCAGTACTTC
CASSWTGARNYEQYF
>TRBD2|TRBJ2-5|.|TRBV9
TGTGCCAGCAGCGTAAACGGGAGGCCGTGGGAGACCCAGTACTTC
CASSVNGRPWETQYF
>TRBD1|TRBJ1-2|.|TRBV6-5
TGTGCCAGCAGTTACCCTGGGACAGGGAAGTCGCGTGGCTACACCTTC
CASSYPGTGKSRGYTF
>.|TRBJ1-6|.|TRBV7-9
TGTGCCAGCAGCGCGGACAGTTATAATTCACCCCTCCACTTT
CASSADSYNSPLHF
>.|TRBJ1-1|.|TRBV2
TGTGCCAGCAGTGAGCTTCAGGGGATGAACACTGAAGCTTTCTTT
CASSELQGMNTEAFF
>TRBD2|TRBJ2-7|.|TRBV27
TGTGCCAGCAGTTTTGGGGCTAGCGGATACGAGCAGTACTTC
CASSFGASGYEQYF
>TRBD2|TRBJ2-3|.|TRBV7-8
TGTGCCAGCAGCCCGCGGACTAGCGGGAGGGGCACAGATACGCAGTATTTT
CASSPRTSGRGTDTQYF
>TRBD1|TRBJ1-6|.|TRBV18
TGTGCCAGCTCACCAGTCCAGGGGGCCACGGATTCACCCCTCCACTTT
CASSPVQGATDSPLHF
>TRBD1|TRBJ2-5|.|TRBV27
TGTGCCAGCAGTAAACAGGGGGAGCAAGAGACCCAGTACTTC
CASSKQGEQETQYF
>TRBD1|TRBJ2-1|.|TRBV6-1
TGTGCCAGCAGGGTGACAGGGGGTCGCAATGAGCAGTTCTTC
CASRVTGGRNEQFF
>.|TRBJ1-1|.|TRBV7-2
TGTGCCAGCAGCTCCAGCGGGAGGAACACTGAAGCTTTCTTT
CASSSSGRNTEAFF
>.|TRBJ1-2|.|TRBV5-1
TGCGCCAGCAGCTTGGTGGCGGAGATCTATGGCTACACCTTC
CASSLVAEIYGYTF
>TRBD1|TRBJ2-7|.|TRBV2
TGTGCCAGCAGTGCAGGACAGGGTAGGTCCTACGAGCAGTACTTC
CASSAGQGRSYEQYF